This is a list of T cell receptor beta chains from one sample in a study of blood T cell repertoires in COVID-19. Produced via immunoSEQ multiplex PCR; TCRdb's table is partial and in-frame only. The sample contains approximately 350,000 clones, around 88% of which appear only once. Sequenced input: peripheral blood. The receptors shown here come from a woman aged 55-69 years with COVID-19, enrolled during active disease. Each CDR3 is given with its conserved first and last residue. The D gene is left open where the match is weak. Size tells how often a clone was seen (once, few, many) or the class of an expanded clone, and some rows leave it out.

-	TRBV6-2/TRBV6-3	TRBJ2-7	TRBD1	CASSYPGTGAWLSHEQYF	TGTGCCAGCAGTTATCCCGGGACAGGGGCTTGGCTGTCCCACGAGCAGTACTTC
-	TRBV3-1/TRBV3-2	TRBJ2-3	-	CASSQVGGDTQYF	TGTGCCAGCAGCCAAGTTGGCGGAGATACGCAGTATTTT
-	TRBV6-5	TRBJ1-2	TRBD1	CASSYFGPQGDYGYTF	TGTGCCAGCAGTTACTTTGGGCCCCAGGGGGACTATGGCTACACCTTC
few	TRBV18	TRBJ1-2	-	CASSPVSGSYGYTF	TGTGCCAGCTCACCAGTTTCAGGGTCCTATGGCTACACCTTC
-	TRBV7-9	TRBJ1-5	-	CASCQGVGQPQHF	TGTGCCAGCTGCCAGGGTGTAGGTCAGCCCCAGCATTTT
-	TRBV7-6	TRBJ2-3	-	CASSLAPGETTDTQYF	TGTGCCAGCAGCTTAGCTCCGGGGGAGACCACAGATACGCAGTATTTT
-	TRBV2	TRBJ1-5	-	CASSDETSSNQPQHF	TGTGCCAGCAGTGACGAAACTAGTAGCAATCAGCCCCAGCATTTT
-	TRBV9	TRBJ1-3	-	CASSYAGTGNTIYF	TGTGCCAGCAGCTACGCAGGGACTGGAAACACCATATATTTT
once	TRBV6-5	TRBJ1-1	-	CASTQGVNTEAFF	TGTGCCAGCACCCAAGGGGTGAACACTGAAGCTTTCTTT
-	TRBV6-1	TRBJ2-3	-	CASSEFRIREDTQYF	TGTGCCAGCAGTGAATTTCGTATCCGGGAAGATACGCAGTATTTT
-	TRBV9	TRBJ2-7	TRBD1	CASSVGQGAYEQYF	TGTGCCAGCAGCGTTGGACAGGGAGCATACGAGCAGTACTTC
-	TRBV9	TRBJ2-7	TRBD1	CASSPRDRVYEQYF	TGTGCCAGCAGCCCCCGGGACAGGGTATACGAGCAGTACTTC
-	TRBV6-5	TRBJ1-4	-	CASSYAGMGGNEKLFF	TGTGCCAGCAGTTACGCAGGAATGGGGGGGAATGAAAAACTGTTTTTT
-	TRBV5-1	TRBJ2-7	-	CASSLGGRREQYF	TGCGCCAGCAGCTTGGGAGGTAGGCGAGAGCAGTACTTC
-	TRBV5-5	TRBJ2-2	-	CASSGGAAPRDTGELFF	TGTGCCAGCAGCGGCGGGGCAGCCCCTCGCGACACCGGGGAGCTGTTTTTT
once	TRBV9	TRBJ2-3	TRBD2	CASSVALSGAGDTQYF	TGTGCCAGCAGCGTAGCTCTGAGCGGGGCTGGAGATACGCAGTATTTT
once	TRBV12-5	TRBJ1-2	-	CASGLVIGTLYGYTF	TGTGCTAGTGGTTTGGTAATAGGGACACTCTATGGCTACACCTTC
few	TRBV4-3	TRBJ1-4	-	CASSPGHEKLFF	TGCGCCAGCAGCCCCGGACACGAGAAACTGTTTTTT
once	TRBV27	TRBJ2-4	-	CASSLVRHKNIQYF	TGTGCCAGCAGTTTAGTCAGGCACAAAAACATTCAGTACTTC
-	TRBV6-2/TRBV6-3	TRBJ2-7	TRBD2	CASSFLAGKDEQYF	TGTGCCAGCAGTTTCCTAGCGGGGAAAGACGAGCAGTACTTC
-	TRBV6-5	TRBJ1-1	TRBD1	CASSYSGRTGITEAFF	TGTGCCAGCAGTTACTCGGGGAGGACAGGGATCACTGAAGCTTTCTTT
-	TRBV30	TRBJ2-5	-	CACLEGGGALGGTQYF	TGTGCCTGCCTGGAGGGAGGGGGGGCCTTAGGAGGGACCCAGTACTTC
few	TRBV25-1	TRBJ2-2	TRBD1	CASSDAGTGDTGELFF	TGTGCCAGCAGTGATGCTGGGACAGGGGACACCGGGGAGCTGTTTTTT
few	TRBV29-1	TRBJ1-5	TRBD1	CSVQTGANQPQHF	TGCAGCGTGCAGACAGGGGCCAATCAGCCCCAGCATTTT
-	TRBV9	TRBJ1-1	-	CASSVFGSPTGGMNTEAFF	TGTGCCAGCAGCGTGTTCGGCTCTCCTACGGGGGGTATGAACACTGAAGCTTTCTTT
-	TRBV4-3	TRBJ2-1	-	CASSQEGGQKQFF	TGCGCCAGCAGCCAAGAAGGTGGACAGAAGCAGTTCTTC
-	TRBV5-4	TRBJ1-4	-	CASSLVMRGTNEKLFF	TGTGCCAGCAGCTTGGTGATGAGGGGGACTAATGAAAAACTGTTTTTT
-	TRBV2	TRBJ1-6	-	CASTKMVGFNNSPLHF	TGTGCCAGCACCAAGATGGTCGGTTTTAATAATTCACCCCTCCACTTT
-	TRBV6-5	TRBJ1-1	TRBD1	CASSYQGQGDTEAFF	TGTGCCAGCAGTTACCAGGGACAGGGGGACACTGAAGCTTTCTTT
-	TRBV9	TRBJ1-2	TRBD1	CASSPTGPNYGYTF	TGTGCCAGCAGCCCGACAGGGCCGAACTATGGCTACACCTTC
-	TRBV5-4	TRBJ2-2	TRBD1	CASSFQLQGGTGELFF	TGTGCCAGCAGCTTCCAGTTACAGGGGGGCACCGGGGAGCTGTTTTTT
-	TRBV18	TRBJ1-1	-	CASSLEKPYTEAFF	TGTGCCAGCTCGTTAGAGAAGCCGTACACTGAAGCTTTCTTT
-	TRBV7-8	TRBJ1-1	-	CASSRDRNSNTEAFF	TGTGCCAGCAGCCGCGACAGGAACTCGAACACTGAAGCTTTCTTT
-	TRBV5-4	TRBJ1-1	TRBD1	CASSKQGVLSNTEAFF	TGTGCCAGCAGCAAACAGGGGGTCCTCTCGAACACTGAAGCTTTCTTT
-	TRBV2	TRBJ2-3	TRBD1	CASSNRGQDTQYF	TGTGCCAGCAGTAACAGGGGGCAAGATACGCAGTATTTT
few	TRBV28	TRBJ2-7	TRBD1	CASSLRDRGKVGSSYEQYF	TGTGCCAGCAGTCTCCGGGACAGGGGAAAGGTTGGGTCCTCCTACGAGCAGTACTTC
-	TRBV5-5	TRBJ2-7	TRBD2	CASSWILTSGGYEQYF	TGTGCCAGCAGCTGGATCTTGACTAGCGGGGGTTACGAGCAGTACTTC
-	TRBV18	TRBJ1-3	TRBD1	CASSRRQGNTIYF	TGTGCCAGCTCACGCCGACAGGGGAACACCATATATTTT
-	TRBV6-5	TRBJ1-2	TRBD1	CASTPTGSGGYTF	TGTGCCAGCACCCCGACAGGGTCTGGTGGCTACACCTTC
-	TRBV4-1	TRBJ2-7	TRBD1	CASSHERTGHSYEQYF	TGCGCCAGCAGCCACGAGAGGACAGGACACTCCTACGAGCAGTACTTC